This entry lists 32 T cell receptor beta chains sequenced from one sample in a study of shared clonotypes between healthy human individuals. Here immunoSEQ multiplex PCR was the method, and the copy in TCRdb shows in-frame clones only, minus some. Of over a million clones in the sample, around 95% are singletons; the top ten hold over 1%. Sequenced material: naive CD4+ T cells sorted from blood. Documented subset: CD45RA+ positively selected. These receptors all come from a young man in good health.

The chain carries TRBV7-2 and TRBJ2-3; 8 bases align to TRBD2. With 5 bases clipped from V and 8 bases from J, the junction kept 12 bases outside the gene matches. The CDR3 has 15 amino acids. Germline CDR1 reads SGHTA; CDR2 reads FQGNSA. Written as DNA, the CDR3 is TGTGCCAGCAGCACCGTTGGAGCGGGAGAGGGTACGCAGTATTTT. Translated: CASSTVGAGEGTQYF.

The chain recombines TRBV19 with TRBJ2-1; TRBD2 aligns across 10 bases. V lost 7 bases to trimming and J lost 9 bases; unmatched junction nucleotides: 9. The CDR3 sequence is 14 residues long. The germline V gene has CDR1 LNHDA and CDR2 SQIVND (reference sequence). The CDR3 loop is CASKGASGSFEQFF. For the CDR3, the DNA is TGTGCCAGTAAGGGGGCTAGCGGGAGTTTTGAGCAGTTCTTC.

V and J are TRBV5-1 and TRBJ2-3; D tentatively fits TRBD1 or TRBD2 (5 bases each). V dropped 3 bases and J dropped 1 base, with 12 bases sitting between them. This CDR3 has 15 amino acids. The germline gives CDR1 SGHRS, CDR2 YFSETQ. CDR3 in amino acids: CASSWGPVGTDTQYF. The CDR3, as DNA: TGCGCCAGCAGCTGGGGACCGGTTGGCACAGATACGCAGTATTTT. Complete variable domain (other parts from reference TRBV5-1 and TRBJ2-3): KAGVTQTPRYLIKTRGQQVTLSCSPISGHRSVSWYQQTPGQGLQFLFEYFSETQRNKGNFPGRFSGRQFSNSRSEMNVSTLELGDSALYLCASSWGPVGTDTQYFGPGTRLTVL.

The V gene is TRBV6-5, the J gene TRBJ2-7; D possibly corresponds to TRBD2 (5 bases). CDR1 and CDR2 from the germline V gene are MNHEY and SVGAGI. Trimming removed 4 bases from V and 2 bases from J, with 12 bases in between. CDR3 length equals 14 residues. CDR3 coding DNA: TGTGCCAGCAGTTCCAACGGACTCCCCTACGAGCAGTACTTC. Translating gives CASSSNGLPYEQYF.

The chain recombines TRBV28 with TRBJ2-1; TRBD1 matches 8 bases. Per the germline V gene, CDR1 is MDHEN and CDR2 is SYDVKM. There are 15 residues in the CDR3. The junction had 6 bases not matched to a gene; V was cut back by 6 bases and J by 2 bases. Here the CDR3 reads CASSLPGQAYNEQFF. The CDR3 region has the DNA TGTGCCAGCAGCCTCCCGGGACAGGCCTACAATGAGCAGTTCTTC.

The chain employs TRBV30 and TRBJ2-7, with D possibly being TRBD2 (7 bases). The germline gives CDR1 GTSNPN, CDR2 SVGIG (reference sequence). The CDR3 has 14 amino acids. V dropped 0 bases and J dropped 9 bases, with 18 bases sitting between them. The DNA for the CDR3 is TGTGCCTGGAGTGTAACTCGCGGGGGCGGGAGGCAGTACTTC. It is translated as CAWSVTRGGGRQYF. Drawing the rest from reference TRBV30 and TRBJ2-7, the complete variable domain is SQTIHQWPATLVQPVGSPLSLECTVEGTSNPNLYWYRQAAGRGLQLLFYSVGIGQISSEVPQNLSASRPQDRQFILSSKKLLLSDSGFYLCAWSVTRGGGRQYFGPGTRLTVT.

The V gene is TRBV29-1, the J gene TRBJ2-1; TRBD1 aligns across 9 bases. This CDR3 region has 12 residues. V gave up 0 bases and J gave up 15 bases; unmatched junction bases: 6. CDR1 and CDR2 (germline): SQVTM, ANQGSEA. CDR3 DNA sequence: TGCAGCGTTGAAGATCCCGGGACAGGGCTGTTCTTC. This encodes CSVEDPGTGLFF.

The chain uses TRBV5-1 and TRBJ2-3, with 13 bases aligning to TRBD2. This CDR3 has 18 amino acids. Germline V CDR1 and CDR2: SGHRS, YFSETQ. Unmatched junction bases numbered 12, after V lost 4 bases and J lost 4 bases. DNA for the CDR3: TGCGCCAGCAGCCACAATAGAGGACTAGCGGGAGTCCCAGATACGCAGTATTTT. Residues: CASSHNRGLAGVPDTQYF.

This clone was detected once. The sample carries other DNA sequences with the same CDR3. This chain links TRBV18 with TRBJ2-7, with D unresolved. This CDR3 is built from 13 residues. CDR1 and CDR2 (germline): KGHSH, LQKENI. Trimming removed 2 bases from V and 2 bases from J, with 7 bases in between. The CDR3 region has the DNA TGTGCCAGCTCACCAGGCCGAACCTACGAGCAGTACTTC. It is translated as CASSPGRTYEQYF.

V usage is TRBV7-3 and J usage is TRBJ2-2; D not resolved. The CDR3 has 13 residues. Trimming left V 5 bases short and J 6 bases short, with 10 bases between. The germline V gene has CDR1 SGHTA and CDR2 FQGTGA. CDR3 loop: CASSPPAAGELFF. The CDR3 nucleotides are TGTGCCAGCAGCCCTCCGGCGGCCGGGGAGCTGTTTTTT.

The J gene is TRBJ1-4, the V gene TRBV15; no clear D. In germline, CDR1 is LNHNV, CDR2 YYDKDF (reference sequence). V gave up 3 bases and J gave up 8 bases, with 16 bases separating them. This CDR3 has 15 amino acids. The CDR3 coding sequence is TGTGCCACCAGCAGGGCGTCCGGGGTTGGCGAAAAACTGTTTTTT. Protein: CATSRASGVGEKLFF.

The CDR3 DNA reads as TGTGCCACCAGCAGAGGCATCGACAATCAGCCCCAGCATTTT. It encodes CATSRGIDNQPQHF. V is TRBV15 and J is TRBJ1-5, with D unclear. This CDR3 is built from 14 residues. CDR1 is LNHNV, CDR2 YYDKDF, per germline (reference sequence). V was shortened by 1 base and J by 3 bases, with 7 bases between the two germline ends.

The J gene is TRBJ2-1, the V gene TRBV4-3; no definite D call. This CDR3 comprises 17 residues. Trimming took 2 bases from V and 8 from J, leaving 22 bases between them. Germline V gene sequence: CDR1 LGHNA, CDR2 YSLEER. The DNA for the CDR3 is TGCGCCAGCAGCCAAACGGCCTACGCCATGAAGGGCCATGAGCAGTTCTTC. Protein product: CASSQTAYAMKGHEQFF.

The V call is TRBV5-4, the J call TRBJ2-7; TRBD2 agrees at 9 bases. CDR3 size: 16 residues. The V gene end was trimmed by 2 bases and the J gene end by 7 bases; junction bases not matched to a gene: 13. Germline CDR1 SGHNT, CDR2 YYREEE (reference sequence). CDR3 residues: CASSFDGGRASEEQYF. The CDR3 DNA follows: TGTGCCAGCAGCTTCGATGGCGGGAGGGCATCGGAGGAGCAGTACTTC.

The J gene is TRBJ1-2, the V gene TRBV6-1, with a possible D match to TRBD1 (6 bases). The CDR3 runs 11 residues. Trimming removed 8 bases from V and 4 bases from J, with 8 bases in between. Germline assignment: CDR1 MNHNS and CDR2 SASEGT. DNA for the CDR3: TGTGCCAGCGGGACATTCTATGGCTACACCTTC. Translating it yields CASGTFYGYTF.

V and J are TRBV9 and TRBJ2-7; tentative D call: TRBD1 (6 bases). Germline assignment: CDR1 SGDLS and CDR2 YYNGEE. There are 15 residues in the CDR3. V was trimmed by 0 bases and J by 5 bases, leaving 15 bases between them. DNA of the CDR3: TGTGCCAGCAGCGTAGCCCCGACTTCAGGGGACGAGCAGTACTTC. It is translated as CASSVAPTSGDEQYF.

The chain uses TRBV19 and TRBJ2-3; 15 bases are shared with TRBD2. The CDR3 totals 16 residues. J gave up 3 bases and V 4 bases, and 2 bases lay outside the gene matches. Germline V CDR1 and CDR2: LNHDA, SQIVND (reference sequence). The CDR3: CASSRTSGRATDTQYF. The CDR3 DNA reads as TGTGCCAGTAGTAGGACTAGCGGGAGGGCAACAGATACGCAGTATTTT.

The V and J genes are TRBV28 and TRBJ2-7; possible D gene TRBD1, 7 bases. Trimming pared 6 bases from V and 3 bases from J, leaving 15 bases between. Germline values: CDR1 MDHEN, CDR2 SYDVKM. The CDR3 runs to 14 residues. In DNA, the CDR3 is TGTGCCAGCAGGGGCGGGACAGACTACTACGAGCAGTACTTC. Translating gives CASRGGTDYYEQYF. Full variable domain (outside the CDR3, taken from reference TRBV28 and TRBJ2-7): DVKVTQSSRYLVKRTGEKVFLECVQDMDHENMFWYRQDPGLGLRLIYFSYDVKMKEKGDIPEGYSVSREKKERFSLILESASTNQTSMYLCASRGGTDYYEQYFGPGTRLTVT.

A single count supports this clone. CDR3 DNA sequence: TGTGCCAGCTCACCAGAGAGGATCCGCACAGATACGCAGTATTTT. Translating gives CASSPERIRTDTQYF. The chain combines TRBV18 with TRBJ2-3; no definite D call. V was shortened by 2 bases and J by 1 base, with 10 bases between the two germline ends. The CDR3 totals 15 residues. From germline, CDR1 is KGHSH and CDR2 LQKENI.

V and J are TRBV30 and TRBJ2-1, with 13 bases fitting TRBD2. Germline loops: CDR1 GTSNPN, CDR2 SVGIG (reference sequence). With 6 bases clipped from V and 1 base from J, the junction kept 9 bases outside the gene matches. This CDR3 contains 17 residues. The CDR3 DNA sequence: TGTGCCTGTAACCCGGGACTAGCGGGATTGTCCTACAATGAGCAGTTCTTC. Protein: CACNPGLAGLSYNEQFF.

The V and J genes are TRBV11-1 and TRBJ1-1, with TRBD1 matching over 9 bases. With V trimmed by 4 bases and J by 4 bases, 10 bases remained unmatched. Germline V lookup: CDR1 SGHAT, CDR2 FQDESV (reference sequence). CDR3 length equals 16 residues. This chain's CDR3 is CASSSRLGQGGTEAFF. CDR3 in DNA: TGTGCCAGCAGCTCCCGTCTGGGACAGGGAGGCACTGAAGCTTTCTTT.

The genes are TRBV6-6 and TRBJ1-1, with 7 bases fitting TRBD1. Germline V gives CDR1 MNHNY, CDR2 SVGAGI (reference sequence). V gave up 6 bases and J gave up 1 base; unmatched junction bases: 2. The CDR3 has 13 residues. The CDR3 DNA reads as TGTGCCAGCAGCGACAGGGAGAACACTGAAGCTTTCTTT. This encodes CASSDRENTEAFF.

Details on this clone: Other DNA sequences of this sample code for an identical CDR3. The genes are TRBV7-9 and TRBJ2-1; D remains unclear. Germline V gene data show CDR1 as SEHNR and CDR2 as FQNEAQ (reference sequence). The CDR3 totals 12 residues. V lost 1 base, J lost 7 bases, and 5 bases lay in between. CDR3 bases: TGTGCCAGCAGCTTAGGTTCGAATGAGCAGTTCTTC. It is translated as CASSLGSNEQFF.

The chain joins TRBV29-1 to TRBJ1-2; TRBD1 matches 8 bases. Germline CDR1 reads SQVTM; CDR2 reads ANQGSEA. Losses at the gene ends were 5 bases for V and 5 bases for J; bases not matched to a gene: 4. This CDR3 is built from 12 residues. CDR3 sequence reads: CSVLGQGYGYTF. CDR3 DNA: TGCAGCGTTCTCGGACAGGGATATGGCTACACCTTC.

The chain uses TRBV11-2 and TRBJ2-3; no firm D call. The ends were cut back, 5 bases at V and 1 base at J, with 10 bases in the middle. Per the germline V gene, CDR1 is SGHAT and CDR2 is FQNNGV. The CDR3 has 14 amino acids. CDR3 amino acids: CASSQVGGTDTQYF. The CDR3, as DNA: TGTGCCAGCAGCCAGGTGGGCGGCACAGATACGCAGTATTTT.

The chain uses TRBV18 and TRBJ1-4; D not certain. The CDR3 contains 15 residues. Germline V gene data show CDR1 as KGHSH and CDR2 as LQKENI. V lost 2 bases, J lost 3 bases, and 10 bases lay in between. This CDR3 reads CASSPSSGPNEKLFF. The CDR3 coding sequence is TGTGCCAGCTCACCATCATCAGGACCTAATGAAAAACTGTTTTTT. Drawing the rest from reference TRBV18 and TRBJ1-4, the complete variable domain is NAGVMQNPRHLVRRRGQEARLRCSPMKGHSHVYWYRQLPEEGLKFMVYLQKENIIDESGMPKERFSAEFPKEGPSILRIQQVVRGDSAAYFCASSPSSGPNEKLFFGSGTQLSVL.

This chain uses TRBV11-2 with TRBJ2-7, with 12 positions matching TRBD2. The CDR3 has 17 residues. After removal of 1 base from V and 7 bases from J, the junction contained 11 bases not matched to a gene. The germline V gene encodes CDR1 SGHAT and CDR2 FQNNGV. Here the CDR3 reads CASSLGVGLAGGGEQYF. The CDR3, as DNA: TGTGCCAGCAGCTTAGGAGTGGGGCTAGCGGGAGGGGGAGAGCAGTACTTC.

V gene TRBV5-1 combines with J gene TRBJ1-2; no definite D call. In germline, CDR1 is SGHRS, CDR2 YFSETQ. Deletions cut 2 bases from V and 6 bases from J, with 20 bases between. The CDR3 runs to 16 residues. The CDR3 here is CASSFSLLRDSNGYTF. The CDR3 DNA follows: TGCGCCAGCAGCTTTTCTCTACTTCGGGATTCGAATGGCTACACCTTC.

The rearrangement links TRBV5-4 to TRBJ2-1; 11 bases are shared with TRBD1. CDR1 and CDR2 (germline): SGHNT, YYREEE (reference sequence). This CDR3 contains 14 residues. Trimming cost V 3 bases and J 6 bases; bases outside gene matches: 2. The CDR3 protein is CASSWTGGRNEQFF. CDR3 bases: TGTGCCAGCAGCTGGACAGGGGGCCGCAATGAGCAGTTCTTC. The whole variable domain, filled in from reference TRBV5-4 and TRBJ2-1, reads ETGVTQSPTHLIKTRGQQVTLRCSSQSGHNTVSWYQQALGQGPQFIFQYYREEENGRGNFPPRFSGLQFPNYSSELNVNALELDDSALYLCASSWTGGRNEQFFGPGTRLTVL.

Turning to this clone: Other nucleotide sequences in the sample specify the same CDR3. V gene TRBV6-6 combines with J gene TRBJ1-1; D is unclear. The CDR3 covers 11 residues. V lost 5 bases, J lost 7 bases, and 8 bases lay in between. Germline V lookup: CDR1 MNHNY, CDR2 SVGAGI (reference sequence). This CDR3 reads CASSLGGEAFF. The CDR3 DNA sequence: TGTGCCAGCAGTCTTGGTGGTGAAGCTTTCTTT.

The V gene is TRBV19, the J gene TRBJ1-1; the match to TRBD1 covers 7 bases. The V gene end was trimmed by 7 bases and the J gene end by 1 base; junction bases not matched to a gene: 12. CDR3 size: 16 residues. Per the germline V gene, CDR1 is LNHDA and CDR2 is SQIVND (reference sequence). Written as DNA, the CDR3 is TGTGCCAGTATAGGAGTCAGGGGGAGGACGAACACTGAAGCTTTCTTT. It translates to CASIGVRGRTNTEAFF.

The chain uses TRBV28 and TRBJ2-7; 7 bases are shared with TRBD2. CDR1 and CDR2 (germline): MDHEN, SYDVKM. V trimming: 7 bases; J trimming: 2 bases; junction bases outside the gene matches: 5. The CDR3 runs 13 residues. This CDR3 is CASTEAGTYEQYF. The CDR3 bases are TGTGCCAGCACAGAAGCGGGAACCTACGAGCAGTACTTC.